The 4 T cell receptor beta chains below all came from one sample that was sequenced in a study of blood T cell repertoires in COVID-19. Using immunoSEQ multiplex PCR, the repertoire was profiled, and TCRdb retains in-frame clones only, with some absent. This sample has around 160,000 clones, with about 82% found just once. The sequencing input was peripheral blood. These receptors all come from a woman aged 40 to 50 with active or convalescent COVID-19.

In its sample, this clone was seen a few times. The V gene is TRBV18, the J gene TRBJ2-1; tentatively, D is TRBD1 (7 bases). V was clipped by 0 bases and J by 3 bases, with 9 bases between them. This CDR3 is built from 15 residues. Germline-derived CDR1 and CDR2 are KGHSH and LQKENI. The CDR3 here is CASSPPQGGYNEQFF. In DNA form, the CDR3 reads TGTGCCAGCTCACCACCGCAGGGGGGCTACAATGAGCAGTTCTTC.

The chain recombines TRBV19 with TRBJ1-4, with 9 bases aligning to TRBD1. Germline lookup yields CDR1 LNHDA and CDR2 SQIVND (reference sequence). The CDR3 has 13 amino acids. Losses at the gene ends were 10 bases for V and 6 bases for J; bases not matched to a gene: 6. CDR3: CATRDRAHEKLFF. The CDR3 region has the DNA TGTGCCACCCGGGACAGGGCCCATGAAAAACTGTTTTTT.

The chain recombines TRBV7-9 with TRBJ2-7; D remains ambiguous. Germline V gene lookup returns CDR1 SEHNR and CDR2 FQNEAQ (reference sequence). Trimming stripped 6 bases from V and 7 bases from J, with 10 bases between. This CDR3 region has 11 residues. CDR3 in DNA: TGTGCCAGCAGTCGCGTATGGGAGCAGTACTTC. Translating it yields CASSRVWEQYF.

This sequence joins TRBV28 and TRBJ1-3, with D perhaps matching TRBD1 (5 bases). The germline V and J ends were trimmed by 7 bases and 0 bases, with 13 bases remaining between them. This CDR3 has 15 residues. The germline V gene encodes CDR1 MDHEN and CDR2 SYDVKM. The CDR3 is CASNVGGGSGNTIYF. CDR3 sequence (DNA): TGTGCCAGCAACGTTGGGGGAGGCTCTGGAAACACCATATATTTT.